This TCR beta chain was captured in a study of cytomegalovirus exposure and HLA in healthy donors. It was with 60 Vbeta and 13 Jbeta primers that the PCR ran. The data were produced by immunoSEQ multiplex PCR, yet TCRdb's version contains in-frame clones alone and is incomplete. The sample holds 100,000 to 150,000 clones, around 81% seen once. A note on this clone: Its target is unknown.

Broader study findings: TCR beta sequences numbering 15,000 to 20,000 were associated with HLA alleles at 0.05 false discovery rate in a later analysis. Earlier analysis found most TCR beta V segments productive about 87% or about 30% of the time. V- and J-gene trimming of TCR beta was linked (in a later analysis) to a missense DCLRE1C variant. Upon later analysis, TCR association rates were observed to vary by HLA locus, being highest for DRB1 and lowest for HLA-C.

V gave up 5 bases and J gave up 4 bases; unmatched junction bases: 7. Germline CDR1 reads MNHEY; CDR2 reads SMNVEV (reference sequence). This CDR3 spans 16 amino acids. This sequence joins TRBV27 and TRBJ2-7; 14 bases are shared with TRBD2. Sequenced material: PBMCs. This sequence originates from a female donor in good health and CMV-seronegative. The CDR3, as DNA: TGTGCCAGCAGTCCGCGCGGGACTAGCGGGAGTTACGAGCAGTACTTC. Translating it yields CASSPRGTSGSYEQYF.